The clone carrying this T cell receptor beta chain was seen a single time. This specimen belongs to a study of T cell responses to AZD1222 COVID-19 vaccine. Produced via immunoSEQ multiplex PCR; TCRdb's table is partial and in-frame only. The sample records 90,000 to 150,000 clones, just over 85% being singletons. The CDR3 covers 13 residues. Germline V gene data show CDR1 as SNHLY and CDR2 as FYNNEI. Trimming shortened V by 7 bases and J by 8 bases, and 12 bases separated the two germline ends. Sequencing used peripheral blood, obtained 28 days after the second AZD1222 dose. The source is an adult who received the AZD1222 COVID-19 vaccine. V usage is TRBV2 and J usage is TRBJ1-6; D possibly corresponds to TRBD1 (6 bases). The CDR3 DNA reads TGTGCCAGCAAGGGGGGTAGAGATTCACCCCTCCACTTT. As protein: CASKGGRDSPLHF.